A single sample gave rise to the 20 T cell receptor beta chains below, sequenced in a study of T cell responses to AZD1222 COVID-19 vaccine. Libraries were prepared by immunoSEQ multiplex PCR; TCRdb keeps only in-frame clonotypes and omits some of them. The table lists about 110,000 clones, about nine tenths of them singletons, with around 7.8% in the top ten. The starting material was peripheral blood, obtained on day 0 of AZD1222 vaccination. The receptors stem from an adult in good health.

V gene TRBV28 combines with J gene TRBJ1-5; D unresolved. The CDR3 is made up of 15 amino acids. Deletions cut 7 bases from V and 2 bases from J, with 15 bases between. In germline, CDR1 is MDHEN, CDR2 SYDVKM. The CDR3 DNA reads as TGTGCCAGCACCCCGTCCGGGCCCGGCAATCAGCCCCAGCATTTT. Its protein is CASTPSGPGNQPQHF.

Notes on this clone: Other nucleotide sequences in the sample specify the same CDR3. The genes are TRBV30 and TRBJ1-2; the D is unclear. There are 12 residues in the CDR3. CDR1 is GTSNPN and CDR2 is SVGIG in the germline V gene (reference sequence). V was clipped by 4 bases and J by 2 bases, with 8 bases between them. For the CDR3, the DNA is TGTGCCTGGACGGAGACGAACTATGGCTACACCTTC. Amino acid sequence: CAWTETNYGYTF.

As DNA, the CDR3 is TGTGCCACCAGTGATTTGCGAGGGGGCGCTTACAATGAGCAGTTCTTC. It specifies CATSDLRGGAYNEQFF. This chain links TRBV24-1 with TRBJ2-1, with 7 nucleotides matching TRBD1. Germline loops: CDR1 KGHDR, CDR2 SFDVKD. There are 16 residues in the CDR3. With V trimmed by 0 bases and J by 4 bases, 5 bases remained unmatched.

The CDR3 here is CASSWIKAGASSTDTQYF. DNA of the CDR3: TGTGCCAGCAGCTGGATAAAAGCGGGGGCCTCGAGCACAGATACGCAGTATTTT. The J gene is TRBJ2-3, the V gene TRBV7-9; 8 bases are a match to TRBD2. V shed 4 bases, J shed 0 bases, and the junction held 12 bases outside the gene matches. This CDR3 comprises 18 residues. Germline assignment: CDR1 SEHNR and CDR2 FQNEAQ (reference sequence).

This chain links TRBV2 with TRBJ1-5; 8 nucleotides align to TRBD1. Germline trimming cut 4 bases from V and 0 bases from J; bases unmatched to any gene: 5. The CDR3 runs 16 residues. Per the germline V gene, CDR1 is SNHLY and CDR2 is FYNNEI. CDR3 sequence: CASSGQGHGSNQPQHF. The CDR3 bases are TGTGCCAGCAGTGGACAGGGGCACGGTAGCAATCAGCCCCAGCATTTT.

The chain recombines TRBV5-4 with TRBJ2-3; possibly TRBD2 for D (5 bases). The CDR3 has 14 residues. V was clipped by 3 bases and J by 1 base, with 9 bases between them. Germline loops: CDR1 SGHNT, CDR2 YYREEE (reference sequence). The CDR3: CASSSRTGTDTQYF. The CDR3 DNA reads TGTGCCAGCAGCTCTCGGACTGGCACAGATACGCAGTATTTT.

The V gene is TRBV30, the J gene TRBJ1-5, with 7 bases lining up with TRBD1. Germline loops: CDR1 GTSNPN, CDR2 SVGIG (reference sequence). CDR3 length: 14 residues. V was pared by 7 bases and J by 2 bases, with 8 bases of the junction left unmatched. Written as DNA, the CDR3 is TGTGCCTACATAGACAGGGATCGCAATCAGCCCCAGCATTTT. It encodes CAYIDRDRNQPQHF.

This chain uses TRBV28 with TRBJ1-1; no clear D gene. V lost 6 bases to trimming and J lost 0 bases, with 14 bases between them. This CDR3 is built from 15 residues. Germline V gene lookup returns CDR1 MDHEN and CDR2 SYDVKM. CDR3 coding DNA: TGTGCCAGCAGCCCGAGACCGCTCATGAACACTGAAGCTTTCTTT. The encoded protein is CASSPRPLMNTEAFF.

This clone was observed once. This sequence joins TRBV2 and TRBJ2-7; D may be TRBD1 (6 bases). Trimming stripped 7 bases from V and 2 bases from J, with 9 bases between. The CDR3 contains 12 residues. CDR1 is SNHLY, CDR2 FYNNEI, per germline. CDR3 sequence: CASNRETYEQYF. In DNA, the CDR3 is TGTGCCAGCAACAGGGAGACCTACGAGCAGTACTTC.

The rearrangement uses TRBV6-5 and TRBJ2-7; D remains unclear. The CDR3 runs to 10 residues. V dropped 1 base and J dropped 5 bases, with 0 bases sitting between them. Per the germline V gene, CDR1 is MNHEY and CDR2 is SVGAGI. The CDR3 region is CASSYYEQYF. CDR3 bases: TGTGCCAGCAGTTACTACGAGCAGTACTTC.

The J gene is TRBJ2-5, the V gene TRBV24-1, with TRBD1 matching over 8 bases. Germline V gene lookup returns CDR1 KGHDR and CDR2 SFDVKD. The CDR3 sequence is 14 residues long. V shed 4 bases and J 2 bases; nucleotides not matched to a gene: 2. CDR3 coding DNA: TGTGCCACCAGTGACTACAGGGGGCAAGAGACCCAGTACTTC. Translating it yields CATSDYRGQETQYF.

Only one count was recorded for this clone. This chain links TRBV6-5 with TRBJ2-1, with no clear D. The CDR3 sequence is 15 residues long. Germline V gene data show CDR1 as MNHEY and CDR2 as SVGAGI. Trimming pared 10 bases from V and 2 bases from J, leaving 18 bases between. CDR3 amino acids: CATRTDPLTYNEQFF. The CDR3 coding sequence is TGTGCCACCCGGACCGATCCACTTACCTACAATGAGCAGTTCTTC.

The chain combines TRBV13 with TRBJ1-1, with D possibly matching TRBD1 (5 bases). V was trimmed by 6 bases and J by 3 bases, leaving 8 bases between them. The CDR3 is 12 amino acids. Germline V gives CDR1 PRHDT, CDR2 FYEKMQ (reference sequence). CDR3 nucleotides: TGTGCCAGCAGTCGGGGGGACACTGAAGCTTTCTTT. Protein sequence: CASSRGDTEAFF.

The V call is TRBV27, the J call TRBJ1-1; 9 positions match TRBD1. V was pared by 3 bases and J by 6 bases, with 8 bases of the junction left unmatched. The CDR3 consists of 15 residues. CDR1 is MNHEY and CDR2 is SMNVEV in the germline V gene (reference sequence). The CDR3 DNA follows: TGTGCCAGCAGTTTCGGACAGGGGAATCTTCCTGAAGCTTTCTTT. Translated, it gives CASSFGQGNLPEAFF.

The chain recombines TRBV12-3 or TRBV12-4 with TRBJ2-3; the D is unclear. This CDR3 contains 13 residues. V lost 6 bases and J lost 4, with 11 bases in between. Written as DNA, the CDR3 is TGTGCCAGCAGGGTGGGCCAGGCAGATACGCAGTATTTT. It is translated as CASRVGQADTQYF.

In this sample, this clone turned up once. The chain links TRBV4-2 to TRBJ1-4; D is uncertain. Germline CDR1 reads LGHNA; CDR2 reads YNFKEQ. Between the trimmed V and J ends, which lost 4 bases and 3 bases, there was a span of 9 bases. This CDR3 spans 14 amino acids. The CDR3 reads CASSPEVANEKLFF. DNA of the CDR3: TGTGCCAGCAGCCCGGAGGTGGCTAATGAAAAACTGTTTTTT.

This CDR3 reads CASSLGWNQPQHF. CDR3 in DNA: TGTGCCAGCAGTTTAGGATGGAATCAGCCCCAGCATTTT. The chain is built from TRBV28 and TRBJ1-5; unclear D gene. The V gene's germline CDR1 is MDHEN and CDR2 SYDVKM. The CDR3 is 13 residues long. V was pared by 2 bases and J by 4 bases, with 6 bases between. The full variable domain, in which reference TRBV28 and TRBJ1-5 provide the parts outside the CDR3, is DVKVTQSSRYLVKRTGEKVFLECVQDMDHENMFWYRQDPGLGLRLIYFSYDVKMKEKGDIPEGYSVSREKKERFSLILESASTNQTSMYLCASSLGWNQPQHFGDGTRLSIL.

J is TRBJ2-7 and V is TRBV29-1; D call uncertain. This CDR3 region has 11 residues. The V end lost 5 bases, the J end lost 3 bases, and 8 bases lay between the germline ends. Germline assignment: CDR1 SQVTM and CDR2 ANQGSEA. The CDR3 DNA reads TGCAGCGTTACGTCAGACTACGAGCAGTACTTC. It codes for CSVTSDYEQYF.

This chain joins TRBV11-1 and TRBJ2-7; 13 nucleotides agree with TRBD2. Germline values: CDR1 SGHAT, CDR2 FQDESV (reference sequence). The trim removed 6 bases at V and 1 base at J, leaving 3 bases unmatched. This CDR3 has 15 amino acids. The CDR3 bases are TGTGCCAGCAGTTGGACTAGCGGGGGTTCCTACGAGCAGTACTTC. Its protein product is CASSWTSGGSYEQYF.

This clone was counted once. The chain uses TRBV5-1 and TRBJ2-7; D assignment may be TRBD1 or TRBD2 (5 bases each). V lost 4 bases and J lost 0, with 11 bases in between. The CDR3 covers 14 residues. Germline V CDR1 and CDR2: SGHRS, YFSETQ. In DNA form, the CDR3 reads TGCGCCAGCAGCCTCCGGGACCTCTCCTACGAGCAGTACTTC. Translating it yields CASSLRDLSYEQYF. The entire variable domain, with the rest obtained from reference TRBV5-1 and TRBJ2-7, is as follows: KAGVTQTPRYLIKTRGQQVTLSCSPISGHRSVSWYQQTPGQGLQFLFEYFSETQRNKGNFPGRFSGRQFSNSRSEMNVSTLELGDSALYLCASSLRDLSYEQYFGPGTRLTVT.